Each of the 14 T cell receptor beta chains below was sequenced from the same sample in a study of T cell responses to AZD1222 COVID-19 vaccine. Method: immunoSEQ multiplex PCR; TCRdb's copy keeps in-frame clones and lacks some. The table records roughly 110,000 clones, about four fifths of them present only once. Sequences were derived from peripheral blood, sampled on day 0 of AZD1222 vaccination. The receptors were gathered from an adult in good health.

This rearrangement joins TRBV24-1 to TRBJ2-5; weak D call: TRBD1 (5 bases). Trimming removed 4 bases from V and 1 base from J, with 6 bases in between. This CDR3 comprises 13 residues. CDR1 and CDR2 from the germline V gene are KGHDR and SFDVKD. CDR3 residues: CATSEGVQETQYF. CDR3 nucleotides: TGTGCCACCAGTGAAGGGGTCCAAGAGACCCAGTACTTC.

V usage is TRBV12-3 or TRBV12-4 and J usage is TRBJ2-7, with a possible D match to TRBD2 (5 bases). V was cut by 8 bases and J by 4 bases, with 12 bases left in between. This CDR3 has 12 amino acids. The DNA of the CDR3 is TGTGCCAGCGGTGGCGGGCCATACGAGCAGTACTTC. This encodes CASGGGPYEQYF.

In its sample, this clone was seen once. This chain connects TRBV6-5 to TRBJ2-1, with 7 positions matching TRBD2. The CDR3 has 15 residues. Germline CDR1 is MNHEY and CDR2 is SVGAGI. J lost 6 bases, V lost 4 bases, and 9 bases had no gene match. CDR3 region: CASSSTGLVGNEQFF. The CDR3 DNA sequence: TGTGCCAGCAGTTCCACCGGACTAGTCGGCAATGAGCAGTTCTTC.

The chain couples TRBV15 to TRBJ2-7; D gene ambiguous. This CDR3 has 13 amino acids. V lost 5 bases and J lost 7, with 15 bases in between. Germline CDR1 LNHNV, CDR2 YYDKDF (reference sequence). CDR3 region: CATSGNYGREQYF. Written as DNA, the CDR3 is TGTGCCACCAGCGGGAACTACGGTCGGGAGCAGTACTTC.

V and J are TRBV19 and TRBJ1-4, with D uncertain. CDR1 and CDR2 from the germline V gene are LNHDA and SQIVND (reference sequence). V was clipped by 1 base and J by 5 bases, with 5 bases between them. The CDR3 has 13 amino acids. CDR3 sequence reads: CASSIVQNEKLFF. DNA for the CDR3: TGTGCCAGTAGTATAGTACAGAATGAAAAACTGTTTTTT.

The table lists this clone with a count of one. The rearrangement uses TRBV3-1 (or the pseudogene TRBV3-2) and TRBJ1-2; D is uncertain. This CDR3 contains 14 residues. Germline V lookup: CDR1 LGHDT, CDR2 YNNKEL (reference sequence). The germline V and J ends were trimmed by 6 bases and 2 bases, with 13 bases remaining between them. The CDR3 protein is CASRGPGRNYGYTF. For the CDR3, the DNA is TGTGCCAGCAGAGGCCCGGGCAGAAACTATGGCTACACCTTC.

The genes are TRBV9 and TRBJ2-1; D perhaps matches TRBD1 (6 bases). The V gene lost 4 bases and the J gene lost 0 bases, with 17 bases spanning the gap. Per the germline V gene, CDR1 is SGDLS and CDR2 is YYNGEE. The CDR3 is 17 residues long. In nucleotides, the CDR3 is TGTGCCAGCAGCCCGACAGGTGACACTTACTCCTACAATGAGCAGTTCTTC. It yields the protein CASSPTGDTYSYNEQFF.

J is TRBJ2-1 and V is TRBV6-2 or TRBV6-3, with TRBD1 as a possible D gene (6 bases). The length of the CDR3 is 13 residues. The germline V gene has CDR1 MNHEY and CDR2 SVGEGT. Trimming took 2 bases from V and 7 from J, leaving 9 bases between them. Here the CDR3 DNA reads TGTGCCAGCAGTTACAGGACAGTAAATGAGCAGTTCTTC. Its protein product is CASSYRTVNEQFF.

V gene TRBV2 combines with J gene TRBJ1-2; D is unclear. Trimming stripped 8 bases from V and 3 bases from J, with 16 bases between. The CDR3 has 14 residues. Germline V gives CDR1 SNHLY, CDR2 FYNNEI. This CDR3 reads CASDGEGRDYGYTF. As DNA, the CDR3 is TGTGCCAGCGATGGTGAGGGTAGAGACTATGGCTACACCTTC.

The chain is built from TRBV5-1 and TRBJ1-1, with 7 bases lining up with TRBD1. Germline CDR1 reads SGHRS; CDR2 reads YFSETQ. The trim removed 4 bases at V and 5 bases at J, leaving 8 bases unmatched. The CDR3 is 14 amino acids. The CDR3 DNA sequence: TGCGCCAGCAGCCCGGCCCGACAGGGAACTGAAGCTTTCTTT. The encoded protein is CASSPARQGTEAFF.

The V gene is TRBV28, the J gene TRBJ2-1; 8 bases map to TRBD2. This CDR3 comprises 18 residues. V shed 6 bases and J 0 bases; nucleotides not matched to a gene: 13. Germline CDR1 is MDHEN and CDR2 is SYDVKM. The CDR3 sequence: CASSPGLGRSSSYNEQFF. DNA for the CDR3: TGTGCCAGCAGCCCGGGACTAGGGCGATCATCCTCCTACAATGAGCAGTTCTTC.

V is TRBV14 and J is TRBJ2-7; TRBD1 might be the D (6 bases). Germline V gene sequence: CDR1 SGHDN, CDR2 FVKESK. V gave up 6 bases and J gave up 7 bases, with 16 bases separating them. CDR3 length equals 13 residues. The CDR3 bases are TGTGCCAGCAGGCCGGGACACTGGGGAGAGCAGTACTTC. Its translation: CASRPGHWGEQYF.

The rearrangement links TRBV2 to TRBJ1-4; D is undetermined. Germline loops: CDR1 SNHLY, CDR2 FYNNEI. The CDR3 is 14 amino acids. Trimming shortened V by 6 bases and J by 3 bases, and 11 bases separated the two germline ends. CDR3 nucleotide sequence: TGTGCCAGCAGGCTTAATGCCGCTAATGAAAAACTGTTTTTT. It translates to CASRLNAANEKLFF.

This chain joins TRBV6-1 and TRBJ2-1; D is perhaps TRBD2 (6 bases). The CDR3 length is 18 residues. Per the germline V gene, CDR1 is MNHNS and CDR2 is SASEGT. Deletions cut 2 bases from V and 7 bases from J, with 24 bases between. The CDR3 bases are TGTGCCAGCAGTGAATACCCAACCGGCGGGGTCTATATGAATGAGCAGTTCTTC. Its protein is CASSEYPTGGVYMNEQFF.